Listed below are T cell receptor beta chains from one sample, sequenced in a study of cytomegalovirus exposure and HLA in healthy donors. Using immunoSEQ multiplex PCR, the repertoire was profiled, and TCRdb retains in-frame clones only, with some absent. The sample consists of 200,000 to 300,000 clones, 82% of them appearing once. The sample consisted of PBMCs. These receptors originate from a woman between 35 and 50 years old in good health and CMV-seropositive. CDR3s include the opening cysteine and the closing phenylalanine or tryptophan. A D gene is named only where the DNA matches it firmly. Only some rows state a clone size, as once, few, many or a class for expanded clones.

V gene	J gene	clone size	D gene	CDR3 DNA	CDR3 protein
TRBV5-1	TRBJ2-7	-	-	TGCGCCAGCAACCCCGGGACATTACTACACGAGCAGTACTTC	CASNPGTLLHEQYF
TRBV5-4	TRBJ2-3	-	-	TGTGCCAGCAGCTTGGGGCTAGATCCTAATACGCAGTATTTT	CASSLGLDPNTQYF
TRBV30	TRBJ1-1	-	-	TGTGCCTGGAATGTCGGGGTTGTGAACACTGAAGCTTTCTTT	CAWNVGVVNTEAFF
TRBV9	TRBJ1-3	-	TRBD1	TGTGCCAGCAGCGAGACAGGGACTAGCTCTGGAAACACCATATATTTT	CASSETGTSSGNTIYF
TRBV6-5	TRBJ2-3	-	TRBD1	TGTGCCAGCAGTTACCGCAGGGGGCGCCCAGATACGCAGTATTTT	CASSYRRGRPDTQYF
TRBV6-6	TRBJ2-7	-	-	TGTGCCAGCAGTTCACTAAATCCGCCCGGGGGGCAGTACTTC	CASSSLNPPGGQYF
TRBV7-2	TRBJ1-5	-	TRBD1	TGTGCCAGCAGCTTAGGAAGGGGGCTAGGCACCCAGCATTTT	CASSLGRGLGTQHF
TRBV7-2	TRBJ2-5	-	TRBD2	TGTGCCAGCAGCTTGCAGTGGGGGGGCCAAGAGACCCAGTACTTC	CASSLQWGGQETQYF
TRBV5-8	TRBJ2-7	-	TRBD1	TGTGCCAGCAGCTTGCAAGGGACAGGGTACGAGCAGTACTTC	CASSLQGTGYEQYF
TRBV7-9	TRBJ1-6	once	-	TGTGCCAGCAGCCAAGGAGTTATTAGCTCCTATAATTCACCCCTCCACTTT	CASSQGVISSYNSPLHF